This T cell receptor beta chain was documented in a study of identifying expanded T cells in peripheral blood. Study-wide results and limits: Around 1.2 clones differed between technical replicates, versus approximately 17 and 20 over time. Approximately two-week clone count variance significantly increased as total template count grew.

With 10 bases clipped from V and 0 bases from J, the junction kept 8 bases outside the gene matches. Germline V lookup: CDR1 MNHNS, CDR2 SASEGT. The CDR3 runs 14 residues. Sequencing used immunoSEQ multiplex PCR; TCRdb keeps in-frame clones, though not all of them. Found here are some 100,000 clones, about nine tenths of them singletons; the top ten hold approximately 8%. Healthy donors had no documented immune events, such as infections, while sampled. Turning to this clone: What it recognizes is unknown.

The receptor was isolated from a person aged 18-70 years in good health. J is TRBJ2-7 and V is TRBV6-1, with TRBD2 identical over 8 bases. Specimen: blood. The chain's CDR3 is CATLAGSSSYEQYF. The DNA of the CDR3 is TGTGCCACCCTAGCGGGCTCGAGCTCCTACGAGCAGTACTTC.